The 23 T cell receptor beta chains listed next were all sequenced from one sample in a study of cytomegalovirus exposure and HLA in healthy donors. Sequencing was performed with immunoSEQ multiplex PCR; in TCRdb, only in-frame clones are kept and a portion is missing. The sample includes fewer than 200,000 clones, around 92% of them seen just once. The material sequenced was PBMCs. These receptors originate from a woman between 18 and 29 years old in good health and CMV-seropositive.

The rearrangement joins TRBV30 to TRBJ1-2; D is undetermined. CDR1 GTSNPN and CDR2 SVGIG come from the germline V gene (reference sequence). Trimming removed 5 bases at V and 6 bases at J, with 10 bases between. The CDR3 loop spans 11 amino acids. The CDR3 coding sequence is TGTGCCTGGTCCAACTCCGATGGCTACACCTTC. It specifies CAWSNSDGYTF.

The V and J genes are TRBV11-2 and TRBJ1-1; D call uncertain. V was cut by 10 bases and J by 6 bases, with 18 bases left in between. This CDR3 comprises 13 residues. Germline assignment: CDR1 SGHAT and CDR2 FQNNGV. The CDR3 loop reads CATRLTAVSEAFF. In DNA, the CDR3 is TGTGCCACGCGGCTGACGGCGGTGTCTGAAGCTTTCTTT.

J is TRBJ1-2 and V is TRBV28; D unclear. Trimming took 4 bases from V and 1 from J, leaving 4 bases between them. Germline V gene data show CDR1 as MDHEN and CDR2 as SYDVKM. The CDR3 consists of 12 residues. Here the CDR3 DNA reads TGTGCCAGCAGTTCAGTTAACTATGGCTACACCTTC. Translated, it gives CASSSVNYGYTF.

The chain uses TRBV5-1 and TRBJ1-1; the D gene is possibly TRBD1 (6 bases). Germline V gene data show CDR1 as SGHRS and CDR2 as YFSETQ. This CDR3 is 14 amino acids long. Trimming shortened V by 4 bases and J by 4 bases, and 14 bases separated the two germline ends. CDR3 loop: CASSLAGEGTEAFF. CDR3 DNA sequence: TGCGCCAGCAGCCTAGCAGGGGAGGGCACTGAAGCTTTCTTT.

The CDR3 region has the DNA TGTGCCAGCAGTCTCCCCGACAGGGGTGTCATGAACACTGAAGCTTTCTTT. Translating it yields CASSLPDRGVMNTEAFF. V gene TRBV28 combines with J gene TRBJ1-1; 8 nucleotides line up with TRBD1. The germline V gene has CDR1 MDHEN and CDR2 SYDVKM. This CDR3 is 17 amino acids long. V shed 5 bases, J shed 0 bases, and the junction held 11 bases outside the gene matches.

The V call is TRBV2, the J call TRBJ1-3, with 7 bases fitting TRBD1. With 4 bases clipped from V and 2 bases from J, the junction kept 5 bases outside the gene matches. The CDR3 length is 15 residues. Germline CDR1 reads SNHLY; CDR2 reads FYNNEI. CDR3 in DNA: TGTGCCAGCAGTGGACAGGGTACGGCTGGAAACACCATATATTTT. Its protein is CASSGQGTAGNTIYF. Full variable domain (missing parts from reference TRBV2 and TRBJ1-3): EPEVTQTPSHQVTQMGQEVILRCVPISNHLYFYWYRQILGQKVEFLVSFYNNEISEKSEIFDDQFSVERPDGSNFTLKIRSTKLEDSAMYFCASSGQGTAGNTIYFGEGSWLTVV.

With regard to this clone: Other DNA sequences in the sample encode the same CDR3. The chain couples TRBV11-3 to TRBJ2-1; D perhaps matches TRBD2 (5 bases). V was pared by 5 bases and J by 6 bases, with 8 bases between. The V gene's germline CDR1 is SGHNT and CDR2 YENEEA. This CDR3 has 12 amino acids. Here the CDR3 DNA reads TGTGCCAGCAGCCCAAGCGGCAATGAGCAGTTCTTC. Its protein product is CASSPSGNEQFF.

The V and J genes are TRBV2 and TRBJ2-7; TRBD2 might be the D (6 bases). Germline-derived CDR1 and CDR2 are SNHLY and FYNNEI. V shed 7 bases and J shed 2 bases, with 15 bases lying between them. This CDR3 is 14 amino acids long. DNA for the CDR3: TGTGCCAGCAAATTAGCGGCCTCCCCCTACGAGCAGTACTTC. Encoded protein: CASKLAASPYEQYF.

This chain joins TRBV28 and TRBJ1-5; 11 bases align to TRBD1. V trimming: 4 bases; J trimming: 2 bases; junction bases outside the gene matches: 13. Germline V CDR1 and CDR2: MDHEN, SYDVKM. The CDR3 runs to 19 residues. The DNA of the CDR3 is TGTGCCAGCAGTTCGGACAGGGGGCCGGCAGGTATTGGCAATCAGCCCCAGCATTTT. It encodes CASSSDRGPAGIGNQPQHF.

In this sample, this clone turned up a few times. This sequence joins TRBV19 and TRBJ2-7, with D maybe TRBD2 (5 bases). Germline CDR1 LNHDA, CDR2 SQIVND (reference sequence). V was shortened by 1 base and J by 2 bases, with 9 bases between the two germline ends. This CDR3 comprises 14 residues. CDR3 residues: CASSIGGSPYEQYF. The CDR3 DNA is TGTGCCAGTAGTATAGGAGGGAGCCCCTACGAGCAGTACTTC. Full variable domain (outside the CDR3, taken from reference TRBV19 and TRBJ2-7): DGGITQSPKYLFRKEGQNVTLSCEQNLNHDAMYWYRQDPGQGLRLIYYSQIVNDFQKGDIAEGYSVSREKKESFPLTVTSAQKNPTAFYLCASSIGGSPYEQYFGPGTRLTVT.

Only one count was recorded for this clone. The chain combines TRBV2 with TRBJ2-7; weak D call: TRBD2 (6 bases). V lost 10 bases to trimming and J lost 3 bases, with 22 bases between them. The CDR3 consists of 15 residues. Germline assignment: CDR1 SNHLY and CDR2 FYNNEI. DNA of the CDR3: TGTGCCACCAAATCTTCGGGACTTACAGGCTACGAGCAGTACTTC. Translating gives CATKSSGLTGYEQYF.

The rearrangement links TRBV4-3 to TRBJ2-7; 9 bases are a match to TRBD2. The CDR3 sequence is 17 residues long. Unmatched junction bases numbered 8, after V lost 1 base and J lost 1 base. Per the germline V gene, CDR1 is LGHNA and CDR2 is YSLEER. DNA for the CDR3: TGCGCCAGCAGCCAAGCCCATAGCGGGAGAACTTCCTACGAGCAGTACTTC. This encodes CASSQAHSGRTSYEQYF.

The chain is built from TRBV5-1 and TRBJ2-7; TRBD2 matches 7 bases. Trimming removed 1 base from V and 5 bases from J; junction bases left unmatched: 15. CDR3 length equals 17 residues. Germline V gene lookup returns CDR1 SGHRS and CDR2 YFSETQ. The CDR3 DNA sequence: TGCGCCAGCAGCTTGAAAGGTCGTGCGGGAGATATGAACGAGCAGTACTTC. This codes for CASSLKGRAGDMNEQYF.

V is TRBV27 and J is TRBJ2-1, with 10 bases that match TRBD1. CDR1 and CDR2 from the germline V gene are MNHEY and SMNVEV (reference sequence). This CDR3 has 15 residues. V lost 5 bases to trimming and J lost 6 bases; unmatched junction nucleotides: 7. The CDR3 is CASSRQGALLNEQFF. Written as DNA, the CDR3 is TGTGCCAGCAGTCGACAGGGGGCGCTTCTCAATGAGCAGTTCTTC.

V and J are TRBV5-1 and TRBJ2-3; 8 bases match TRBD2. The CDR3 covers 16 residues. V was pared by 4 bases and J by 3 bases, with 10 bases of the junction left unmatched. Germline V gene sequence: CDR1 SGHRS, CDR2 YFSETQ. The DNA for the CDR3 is TGCGCCAGCAGCAACTCAGCGGGAGCGGGAACAGATACGCAGTATTTT. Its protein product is CASSNSAGAGTDTQYF. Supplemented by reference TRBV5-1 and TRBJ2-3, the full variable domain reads KAGVTQTPRYLIKTRGQQVTLSCSPISGHRSVSWYQQTPGQGLQFLFEYFSETQRNKGNFPGRFSGRQFSNSRSEMNVSTLELGDSALYLCASSNSAGAGTDTQYFGPGTRLTVL.

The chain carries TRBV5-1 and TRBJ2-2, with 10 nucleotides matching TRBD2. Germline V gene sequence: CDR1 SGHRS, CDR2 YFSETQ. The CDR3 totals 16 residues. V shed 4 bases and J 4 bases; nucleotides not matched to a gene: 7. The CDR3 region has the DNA TGCGCCAGCAGCCCCGTAGCGGGAGGCAGCACCGGGGAGCTGTTTTTT. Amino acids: CASSPVAGGSTGELFF.

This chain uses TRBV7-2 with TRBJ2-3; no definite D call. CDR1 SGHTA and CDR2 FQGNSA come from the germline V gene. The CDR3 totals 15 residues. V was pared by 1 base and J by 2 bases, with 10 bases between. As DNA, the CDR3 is TGTGCCAGCAGCTTAGAGACTGGTTTCACAGATACGCAGTATTTT. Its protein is CASSLETGFTDTQYF.

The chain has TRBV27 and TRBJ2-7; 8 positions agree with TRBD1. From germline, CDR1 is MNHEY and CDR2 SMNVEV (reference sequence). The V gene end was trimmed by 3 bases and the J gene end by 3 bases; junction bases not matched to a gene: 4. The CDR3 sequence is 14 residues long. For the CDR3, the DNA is TGTGCCAGCAGTTTCGGGACAGGTAACTACGAGCAGTACTTC. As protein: CASSFGTGNYEQYF.

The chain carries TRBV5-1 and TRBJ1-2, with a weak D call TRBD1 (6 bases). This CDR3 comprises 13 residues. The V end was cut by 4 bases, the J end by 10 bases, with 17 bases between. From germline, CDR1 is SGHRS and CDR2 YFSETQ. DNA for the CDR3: TGCGCCAGCAGCCCGATCCTGGACAGCTCCTACACCTTC. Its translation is CASSPILDSSYTF.

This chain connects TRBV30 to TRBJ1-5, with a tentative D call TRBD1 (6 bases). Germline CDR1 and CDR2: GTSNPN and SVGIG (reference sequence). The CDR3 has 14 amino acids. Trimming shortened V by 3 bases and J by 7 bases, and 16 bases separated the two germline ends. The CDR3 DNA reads TGTGCCTGGAGGGCAACAGGGTTTCGCCAGCCCCAGCATTTT. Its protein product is CAWRATGFRQPQHF.

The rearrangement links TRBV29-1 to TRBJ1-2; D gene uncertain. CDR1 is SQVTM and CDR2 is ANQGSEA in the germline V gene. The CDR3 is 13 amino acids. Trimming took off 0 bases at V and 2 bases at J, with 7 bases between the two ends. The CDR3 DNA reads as TGCAGCGTTGAAGATGGTGCGAACTATGGCTACACCTTC. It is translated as CSVEDGANYGYTF.

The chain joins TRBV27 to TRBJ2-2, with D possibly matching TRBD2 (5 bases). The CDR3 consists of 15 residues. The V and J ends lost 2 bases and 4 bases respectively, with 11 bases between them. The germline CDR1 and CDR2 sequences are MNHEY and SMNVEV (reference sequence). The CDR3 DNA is TGTGCCAGCAGTTTAATGGGGAGCCTCACCGGGGAGCTGTTTTTT. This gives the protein CASSLMGSLTGELFF.

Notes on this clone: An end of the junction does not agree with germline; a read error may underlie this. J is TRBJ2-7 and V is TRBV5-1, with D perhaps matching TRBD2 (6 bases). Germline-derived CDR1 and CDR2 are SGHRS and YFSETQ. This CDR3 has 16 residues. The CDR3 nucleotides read TGCGCCAGCAACTTGGGATCCGGGACTGTTACCTACGAGCAGTACTTC. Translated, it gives CASNLGSGTVTYEQYF. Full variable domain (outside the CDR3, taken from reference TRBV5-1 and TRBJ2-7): KAGVTQTPRYLIKTRGQQVTLSCSPISGHRSVSWYQQTPGQGLQFLFEYFSETQRNKGNFPGRFSGRQFSNSRSEMNVSTLELGDSALYLCASNLGSGTVTYEQYFGPGTRLTVT.